Following are 28 T cell receptor beta chains from one sample sequenced in a study of blood T cell repertoires in COVID-19. Only in-frame clones appear in the TCRdb table, and some are missing; sequencing was by immunoSEQ multiplex PCR. The table includes a few hundred thousand clones, 80% to 95% detected once. Sequenced: PBMCs or T cells enriched from blood (not recorded which). The source of these receptors is a young man who had recovered from COVID-19.

Here the CDR3 reads CASSLAAGVGEQYF. For the CDR3, the DNA is TGTGCCAGCAGCTTGGCAGCGGGAGTAGGCGAGCAGTACTTC. The rearrangement joins TRBV5-5 to TRBJ2-7; 8 bases fit TRBD2. Germline CDR1 SGHKS, CDR2 YYEKEE (reference sequence). V lost 0 bases and J lost 6; bases outside the gene matches: 5. This CDR3 has 14 amino acids.

J is TRBJ2-7 and V is TRBV7-6; TRBD2 aligns across 9 bases. The CDR3 has 15 residues. V was clipped by 1 base and J by 4 bases; unmatched bases: 5. Germline CDR1 reads SGHVS; CDR2 reads FNYEAQ. CDR3 nucleotides: TGTGCCAGCAGCTTAGATGGCGGGGGGGATTACGAGCAGTACTTC. Its translation: CASSLDGGGDYEQYF.

V is TRBV6-5 and J is TRBJ1-4, with a possible D match to TRBD1 (6 bases). Germline-derived CDR1 and CDR2 are MNHEY and SVGAGI. This CDR3 spans 14 amino acids. Trimming pared 7 bases from V and 8 bases from J, leaving 17 bases between. DNA of the CDR3: TGTGCCAGCACTTTTTCCACAGGGTGGGAAAAACTGTTTTTT. Its translation: CASTFSTGWEKLFF.

A few counts support this clone. The genes are TRBV25-1 and TRBJ1-1, with no clear D. Germline assignment: CDR1 MGHDK and CDR2 SYGVNS. This CDR3 comprises 14 residues. V was clipped by 4 bases and J by 6 bases, with 15 bases between them. The CDR3 sequence is CASSVTVGVAEAFF. The CDR3 coding sequence is TGTGCCAGCAGTGTAACAGTTGGTGTAGCTGAAGCTTTCTTT. Drawing the rest from reference TRBV25-1 and TRBJ1-1, the complete variable domain is EADIYQTPRYLVIGTGKKITLECSQTMGHDKMYWYQQDPGMELHLIHYSYGVNSTEKGDLSSESTVSRIRTEHFPLTLESARPSHTSQYLCASSVTVGVAEAFFGQGTRLTVV.

V usage is TRBV19 and J usage is TRBJ1-3; D may be TRBD1 (6 bases). The germline V gene has CDR1 LNHDA and CDR2 SQIVND (reference sequence). V lost 3 bases, J lost 8 bases, and 14 bases lay in between. The CDR3 loop spans 14 amino acids. The CDR3 bases are TGTGCCAGTAGTATTTGGGGGCCCGGGGACACCATATATTTT. Its protein product is CASSIWGPGDTIYF.

This chain links TRBV28 with TRBJ2-3; no definite D call. V was clipped by 3 bases and J by 4 bases, with 8 bases between them. Germline-derived CDR1 and CDR2 are MDHEN and SYDVKM. The CDR3 loop spans 13 amino acids. The CDR3 coding sequence is TGTGCCAGCAGTTTTGCGGCCCCAGATACGCAGTATTTT. Translating gives CASSFAAPDTQYF.

The rearrangement uses TRBV28 and TRBJ1-1; perhaps TRBD1 as D (6 bases). Deletions cut 8 bases from V and 4 bases from J, with 14 bases between. Germline lookup yields CDR1 MDHEN and CDR2 SYDVKM. CDR3 size: 13 residues. The CDR3 nucleotides read TGTGCCAGCGTTTGGGGAGGGGGCACTGAAGCTTTCTTT. It yields the protein CASVWGGGTEAFF.

The chain uses TRBV27 and TRBJ2-7; TRBD1 might be the D (6 bases). This CDR3 has 15 amino acids. Germline V lookup: CDR1 MNHEY, CDR2 SMNVEV (reference sequence). V was trimmed by 6 bases and J by 5 bases, leaving 20 bases between them. The CDR3, as DNA: TGTGCCAGCAGCCCCAGGGGTGGAGTTATCCACGAGCAGTACTTC. Encoded protein: CASSPRGGVIHEQYF.

The chain uses TRBV6-4 and TRBJ1-2, with D tentatively TRBD1 (6 bases). Germline loops: CDR1 MRHNA, CDR2 SNTAGT. The CDR3 is made up of 16 amino acids. V was clipped by 4 bases and J by 7 bases, with 22 bases between them. DNA for the CDR3: TGTGCCAGCAGTGCAGTTTCAGGGGATTTCTTCTCTGGCTACACCTTC. This gives the protein CASSAVSGDFFSGYTF.

The rearrangement links TRBV6-5 to TRBJ2-3; perhaps TRBD1 as D (6 bases). Trimming stripped 2 bases from V and 6 bases from J, with 9 bases between. Germline-derived CDR1 and CDR2 are MNHEY and SVGAGI. The length of the CDR3 is 13 residues. This CDR3 reads CASSYGTSDTQYF. The CDR3 coding sequence is TGTGCCAGCAGTTACGGGACATCGGATACGCAGTATTTT.

This clone occurred once. The CDR3 nucleotides are TGTGCCAGTACTACTAGCGGGGCCGGGGAGCTGTTTTTT. Translating it yields CASTTSGAGELFF. V gene TRBV19 combines with J gene TRBJ2-2; 10 nucleotides align to TRBD2. After removal of 7 bases from V and 6 bases from J, the junction contained 2 bases not matched to a gene. CDR1 is LNHDA, CDR2 SQIVND, per germline (reference sequence). This CDR3 is built from 13 residues.

In this sample, this clone turned up once. The V call is TRBV27, the J call TRBJ2-7, with TRBD1 matching 8 bases. The CDR3 spans 16 residues. CDR1 is MNHEY, CDR2 SMNVEV, per germline (reference sequence). J was trimmed by 0 bases and V by 6 bases; bases with no gene match: 10. The CDR3 reads CASRSWDRTYSYEQYF. DNA of the CDR3: TGTGCCAGCAGATCATGGGACAGGACATACTCCTACGAGCAGTACTTC.

J is TRBJ1-6 and V is TRBV6-5; D might be TRBD1 (6 bases). The CDR3 extends over 16 amino acids. Germline V CDR1 and CDR2: MNHEY, SVGAGI. V was clipped by 4 bases and J by 0 bases, with 10 bases between them. The CDR3 DNA is TGTGCCAGCAGTTTCGTGACAGGCTCCTATAATTCACCCCTCCACTTT. Translation gives CASSFVTGSYNSPLHF.

The rearrangement links TRBV7-2 to TRBJ2-3; 7 positions agree with TRBD2. CDR1 and CDR2 from the germline V gene are SGHTA and FQGNSA. There are 14 residues in the CDR3. Losses at the gene ends were 2 bases for V and 6 bases for J; bases not matched to a gene: 5. This chain's CDR3 is CASSLYVSGDTQYF. The DNA for the CDR3 is TGTGCCAGCAGCTTATACGTTAGCGGGGATACGCAGTATTTT.

CDR3 nucleotide sequence: TGTGCCAGCAGCTTGACAGGGGGGAATGAAAAACTGTTTTTT. Translating it yields CASSLTGGNEKLFF. This sequence joins TRBV5-4 and TRBJ1-4; TRBD1 aligns across 8 bases. The trim removed 1 base at V and 5 bases at J, leaving 1 base unmatched. CDR3 length: 14 amino acids. Germline CDR1 reads SGHNT; CDR2 reads YYREEE (reference sequence).

The rearrangement links TRBV11-2 to TRBJ1-3, with D uncertain. The CDR3 length is 14 residues. The V end was cut by 5 bases, the J end by 2 bases, with 10 bases between. CDR1 and CDR2 from the germline V gene are SGHAT and FQNNGV. CDR3 in amino acids: CASSPIQAGNTIYF. The CDR3 DNA reads as TGTGCCAGCAGCCCAATCCAGGCTGGAAACACCATATATTTT. Filled out from reference TRBV11-2 and TRBJ1-3, the complete variable domain reads EAGVAQSPRYKIIEKRQSVAFWCNPISGHATLYWYQQILGQGPKLLIQFQNNGVVDDSQLPKDRFSAERLKGVDSTLKIQPAKLEDSAVYLCASSPIQAGNTIYFGEGSWLTVV.

This sequence joins TRBV6-2 or TRBV6-3 and TRBJ2-2; tentatively, D is TRBD1 (6 bases). The CDR3 consists of 14 residues. The germline V gene encodes CDR1 MNHEY and CDR2 SVGEGT. Trimming took off 6 bases at V and 2 bases at J, with 10 bases between the two ends. The CDR3 region has the DNA TGTGCCAGCAGCCGGGACACCAACACCGGGGAGCTGTTTTTT. The encoded protein is CASSRDTNTGELFF.

The chain employs TRBV19 and TRBJ1-4, with no clear D. The germline gives CDR1 LNHDA, CDR2 SQIVND (reference sequence). The CDR3 contains 15 residues. The V and J ends lost 8 bases and 3 bases respectively, with 16 bases between them. CDR3: CASGQRIHPNEKLFF. CDR3 sequence (DNA): TGTGCCAGTGGCCAACGCATCCACCCTAATGAAAAACTGTTTTTT.

The chain couples TRBV18 to TRBJ2-7; D remains unclear. The CDR3 runs to 14 residues. Germline assignment: CDR1 KGHSH and CDR2 LQKENI. V dropped 4 bases and J dropped 0 bases, with 10 bases sitting between them. The CDR3 region is CASSQQSFSYEQYF. DNA of the CDR3: TGTGCCAGCTCACAACAGAGCTTCTCCTACGAGCAGTACTTC.

This sequence joins TRBV10-2 and TRBJ1-5, with TRBD1 matching 9 bases. Per the germline V gene, CDR1 is WSHSY and CDR2 is SAAADI. After removal of 3 bases from V and 7 bases from J, the junction contained 4 bases not matched to a gene. CDR3 size: 14 residues. CDR3 region: CASSEQGAGQPQHF. The CDR3 bases are TGCGCCAGCAGTGAACAGGGGGCAGGACAGCCCCAGCATTTT.

There are a few counts of this clone. The genes are TRBV28 and TRBJ1-2; 9 bases line up with TRBD1. The CDR3 extends over 13 amino acids. Looked up from germline, CDR1 is MDHEN and CDR2 is SYDVKM. Trimming took 3 bases from V and 8 from J; bases not matched to a gene: 4. This CDR3 is CASSFGTGFGYTF. The CDR3 DNA reads as TGTGCCAGCAGTTTTGGGACAGGGTTCGGCTACACCTTC.

This clone was observed a handful of times. The rearrangement links TRBV5-1 to TRBJ2-2; a weak D match, TRBD2 (5 bases). Germline CDR1 and CDR2: SGHRS and YFSETQ. The CDR3 is made up of 15 amino acids. V was clipped by 5 bases and J by 1 base, with 12 bases between them. CDR3 amino acids: CASRESLGNTGELFF. CDR3 sequence (DNA): TGCGCCAGCAGGGAGTCACTAGGGAACACCGGGGAGCTGTTTTTT.

The rearrangement joins TRBV10-1 to TRBJ2-7, with 7 nucleotides matching TRBD1. The CDR3 runs to 15 residues. The germline gives CDR1 WNHNN, CDR2 SYGVQD (reference sequence). Trimming at V came to 5 bases and at J to 5 bases, leaving 12 bases not matched to a gene. CDR3 region: CASSTSQTGINEQYF. The CDR3 DNA sequence: TGCGCCAGCAGTACCTCTCAGACAGGGATTAACGAGCAGTACTTC.

This clone was found a few times. Different DNA sequences within this sample yield the same CDR3. The chain joins TRBV9 to TRBJ1-2; D gene uncertain. The V gene's germline CDR1 is SGDLS and CDR2 YYNGEE. Trimming stripped 2 bases from V and 4 bases from J, with 6 bases between. This CDR3 contains 12 residues. The CDR3 nucleotides are TGTGCCAGCAGCGTGCCGGGCTATGGCTACACCTTC. It specifies CASSVPGYGYTF.

J is TRBJ1-2 and V is TRBV9, with a possible D match to TRBD1 (5 bases). The CDR3 sequence is 14 residues long. Trimming shortened V by 3 bases and J by 4 bases, and 13 bases separated the two germline ends. Germline CDR1 is SGDLS and CDR2 is YYNGEE. CDR3 sequence (DNA): TGTGCCAGCAGCGAGGGGTCCCGCTTCTATGGCTACACCTTC. Translation gives CASSEGSRFYGYTF. Full variable domain (missing parts from reference TRBV9 and TRBJ1-2): DSGVTQTPKHLITATGQRVTLRCSPRSGDLSVYWYQQSLDQGLQFLIQYYNGEERAKGNILERFSAQQFPDLHSELNLSSLELGDSALYFCASSEGSRFYGYTFGSGTRLTVV.

V is TRBV7-3 and J is TRBJ2-5; TRBD1 matches at 9 bases. This CDR3 comprises 15 residues. The junction had 7 bases not matched to a gene; V was cut back by 5 bases and J by 3 bases. Looked up from germline, CDR1 is SGHTA and CDR2 is FQGTGA. The CDR3 DNA reads TGTGCCAGCAGCCTCACAGGGGGCGAGGAAGAGACCCAGTACTTC. It encodes CASSLTGGEEETQYF. Full variable domain (rest looked up from reference TRBV7-3 and TRBJ2-5): GAGVSQTPSNKVTEKGKYVELRCDPISGHTALYWYRQSLGQGPEFLIYFQGTGAADDSGLPNDRFFAVRPEGSVSTLKIQRTERGDSAVYLCASSLTGGEEETQYFGPGTRLLVL.

The DNA of the CDR3 is TGTGCCAGCAGCCAAGCGGGGGGGAGTTATGGCTACACCTTC. Translated, it gives CASSQAGGSYGYTF. V gene TRBV14 combines with J gene TRBJ1-2; weak D call: TRBD1 (5 bases). Germline lookup yields CDR1 SGHDN and CDR2 FVKESK. The V end was cut by 1 base, the J end by 5 bases, with 11 bases between. The CDR3 totals 14 residues.

This chain uses TRBV11-2 with TRBJ2-5; tentatively, D is TRBD1 (5 bases). V was pared by 2 bases and J by 5 bases, with 12 bases between. Germline CDR1 and CDR2: SGHAT and FQNNGV. The CDR3 runs 14 residues. The CDR3 reads CASSLSGRVETQYF. The CDR3 nucleotides are TGTGCCAGCAGCTTATCGGGCAGGGTGGAGACCCAGTACTTC.